The 7 T cell receptor beta chains below all came from one sample that was sequenced in a study of T cell changes during pregnancy in multiple sclerosis. Generated by immunoSEQ multiplex PCR, the TCRdb table keeps only in-frame clones and is missing some. The sample shows approximately 36,000 clones, 88% of them seen only once. Sequenced material: CD8+ T cells from peripheral blood mononuclear cells, taken in the third trimester of pregnancy. These TCRs come from a female donor with multiple sclerosis, enrolled in a pregnancy study.

This chain joins TRBV5-6 and TRBJ1-2; D uncertain. Trimming pared 2 bases from V and 2 bases from J, leaving 10 bases between. Germline V gives CDR1 SGHDT, CDR2 YYEEEE. CDR3 length equals 14 residues. This chain's CDR3 is CASSFGEGNYGYTF. The CDR3 region has the DNA TGTGCCAGCAGCTTTGGCGAGGGAAACTATGGCTACACCTTC.

The rearrangement uses TRBV10-3 and TRBJ1-6, with 9 bases that match TRBD1. The CDR3 has 16 amino acids. Per the germline V gene, CDR1 is ENHRY and CDR2 is SYGVKD. The V and J ends lost 6 bases and 7 bases, in that order; junction bases with no gene match: 10. In DNA form, the CDR3 reads TGTGCCATCAGCGAGGACCCGGGACAGGGAAATTCACCCCTCCACTTT. This translates into CAISEDPGQGNSPLHF.

Relative to its sample, this clone is medium-sized. The genes are TRBV6-4 and TRBJ2-3, with D possibly being TRBD2 (7 bases). The CDR3 contains 14 residues. V lost 3 bases to trimming and J lost 5 bases, with 12 bases between them. Per germline, CDR1 MRHNA and CDR2 SNTAGT. CDR3 nucleotide sequence: TGTGCCAGCAGTGAAGACGGGGGGCGAGATACGCAGTATTTT. This encodes CASSEDGGRDTQYF.

The J gene is TRBJ2-2, the V gene TRBV7-9; a possible D gene is TRBD1 (6 bases). Trimming removed 0 bases at V and 6 bases at J, with 17 bases between. Per germline, CDR1 SEHNR and CDR2 FQNEAQ (reference sequence). The CDR3 covers 17 residues. CDR3 coding DNA: TGTGCCAGCAGCTTAGCGGGGGCTGGCAGCCCTTCCGGGGAGCTGTTTTTT. Amino acids: CASSLAGAGSPSGELFF.

The V call is TRBV29-1, the J call TRBJ1-2; TRBD1 matches at 8 bases. The trim removed 4 bases at V and 6 bases at J, leaving 7 bases unmatched. Germline V CDR1 and CDR2: SQVTM, ANQGSEA. The CDR3 runs to 13 residues. This CDR3 is CSVGDRGLDGYTF. The CDR3 bases are TGCAGCGTTGGAGACAGGGGATTAGATGGCTACACCTTC.

The gene calls are TRBV5-4 and TRBJ2-5; D is perhaps TRBD2 (6 bases). The germline V gene encodes CDR1 SGHNT and CDR2 YYREEE (reference sequence). The V gene lost 2 bases and the J gene lost 2 bases, with 7 bases spanning the gap. The length of the CDR3 is 13 residues. The CDR3 bases are TGTGCCAGCAGCTTTGGGGGGCAAGAGACCCAGTACTTC. Its translation: CASSFGGQETQYF.

The V and J genes are TRBV4-1 and TRBJ2-7, with 7 bases matching TRBD1. This CDR3 spans 15 amino acids. Germline V gene sequence: CDR1 MGHRA, CDR2 YSYEKL. The junction had 16 bases not matched to a gene; V was cut back by 11 bases and J by 3 bases. The CDR3 nucleotides read TGCGCCTCCTCCCAAGGCTCCGACAGGGACTACGAGCAGTACTTC. Its translation is CASSQGSDRDYEQYF.